These 2 T cell receptor beta chains share one sample of origin, sequenced in a study of T cells in Graves' hyperthyroidism and ophthalmopathy. It was RNA transcripts that yielded the amplified TCR beta CDR3 regions. HTBI primers drove first-round RT-PCR of the TCR CDR3. One entry per CDR3 protein, called by TCRdb with MiXCR from the multiplex PCR reads. The sample consists of about 700,000 distinct CDR3 sequences, over 40% of them appearing once. The sample consisted of peripheral blood or thyroid tissue (not recorded which). These receptors were collected from an adult man with Graves' disease, either hyperthyroidism or ophthalmopathy (not recorded which).

V is TRBV20-1 and J is TRBJ1-4; D perhaps matches TRBD1 (5 bases). Germline CDR1 DFQATT, CDR2 SNEGSKA (reference sequence). The CDR3 contains 15 residues. V dropped 1 base and J dropped 8 bases, with 17 bases sitting between them. The CDR3 is CSARAIQAELEKLFF. Here the CDR3 DNA reads TGCAGTGCTAGAGCCATACAGGCCGAATTGGAAAAACTGTTTTTT.

The sample holds a few counts of this clonotype. One base away lies a much larger clone, so this may be a sequencing read error. This sequence joins TRBV14 and TRBJ2-5; no reliable D call. Trimming left V 3 bases short and J 0 bases short, with 2 bases between. CDR1 is SGHDN and CDR2 is FVKESK in the germline V gene. The CDR3 is 12 residues long. As DNA, the CDR3 is TGTGCCAGCAGCCACTACCAAGAGACCCAGTACTTC. Amino acid sequence: CASSHYQETQYF.